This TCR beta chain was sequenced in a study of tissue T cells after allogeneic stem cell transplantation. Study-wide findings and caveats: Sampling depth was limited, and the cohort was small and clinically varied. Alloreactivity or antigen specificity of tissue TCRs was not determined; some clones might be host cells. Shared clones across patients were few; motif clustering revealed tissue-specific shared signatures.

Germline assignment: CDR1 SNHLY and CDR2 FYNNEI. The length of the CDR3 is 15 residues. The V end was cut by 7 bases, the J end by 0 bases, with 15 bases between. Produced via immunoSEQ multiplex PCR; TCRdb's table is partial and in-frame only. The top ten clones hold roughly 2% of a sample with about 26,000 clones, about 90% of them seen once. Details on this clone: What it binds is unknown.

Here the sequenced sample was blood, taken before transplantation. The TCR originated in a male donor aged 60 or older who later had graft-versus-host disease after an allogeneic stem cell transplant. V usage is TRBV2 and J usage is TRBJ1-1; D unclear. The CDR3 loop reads CASTGETIMNTEAFF. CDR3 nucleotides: TGTGCCAGCACCGGGGAAACCATCATGAACACTGAAGCTTTCTTT.